Each of the 20 T cell receptor beta chains below was sequenced from the same sample in a study of CD8+ T cells in alopecia areata. Extracted RNA was reverse transcribed, and the resulting cDNA served as sequencing template. TCRdb's copy holds only in-frame clones and misses some; the assay was immunoSEQ multiplex PCR. The sample lists about 170,000 clones, approximately 70% occurring once. Source: CD8+ T cells sorted from blood, taken at week 0. These receptors were obtained from a human donor with alopecia areata.

The J gene is TRBJ1-2, the V gene TRBV2; D gene uncertain. V gave up 6 bases and J gave up 6 bases, with 20 bases separating them. Germline loops: CDR1 SNHLY, CDR2 FYNNEI. CDR3 length: 15 residues. The CDR3 loop reads CASRSALSVIHGYTF. In DNA, the CDR3 is TGTGCCAGCAGGTCAGCCCTCTCAGTGATTCATGGCTACACCTTC.

This clone was recorded only once. This chain links TRBV4-1 with TRBJ1-5; D is ambiguous. This CDR3 region has 17 residues. Trimming stripped 1 base from V and 4 bases from J, with 17 bases between. Looked up from germline, CDR1 is MGHRA and CDR2 is YSYEKL. The CDR3: CASSQADGGVGNQPQHF. CDR3 in DNA: TGCGCCAGCAGCCAAGCGGATGGTGGGGTAGGGAATCAGCCCCAGCATTTT.

This chain uses TRBV27 with TRBJ2-1; 7 nucleotides align to TRBD2. The CDR3 has 13 amino acids. Germline CDR1 reads MNHEY; CDR2 reads SMNVEV (reference sequence). The ends lost 7 bases at V and 1 base at J; junction bases unmatched: 1. This chain's CDR3 is CASKAGSYNEQFF. The CDR3 region has the DNA TGTGCCAGCAAAGCGGGGTCCTACAATGAGCAGTTCTTC.

This clone was counted once. The rearrangement joins TRBV13 to TRBJ1-2, with D perhaps TRBD1 (6 bases). The CDR3 is 15 amino acids. Germline V gene sequence: CDR1 PRHDT, CDR2 FYEKMQ (reference sequence). Between the trimmed V and J ends, which lost 0 bases and 6 bases, there was a span of 14 bases. CDR3 nucleotide sequence: TGTGCCAGCAGCTTAGGACAGGGAGAGAAGGATGGCTACACCTTC. It specifies CASSLGQGEKDGYTF.

This clone appeared once. The CDR3 DNA follows: TGTGCCAGCAGCCCTACCCGGGAGGTTGGGTATGGCTACACCTTC. It specifies CASSPTREVGYGYTF. The chain recombines TRBV7-9 with TRBJ1-2; D not certain. This CDR3 comprises 15 residues. The V gene lost 5 bases and the J gene lost 5 bases, with 18 bases spanning the gap. Germline V gene sequence: CDR1 SEHNR, CDR2 FQNEAQ (reference sequence).

V gene TRBV7-9 combines with J gene TRBJ2-1; D not resolved. Germline CDR1 is SEHNR and CDR2 is FQNEAQ (reference sequence). The CDR3 spans 11 residues. Trimming removed 7 bases at V and 4 bases at J, with 5 bases between. CDR3 in DNA: TGTGCCAGCAACCTATACAATGAGCAGTTCTTC. Amino acid sequence: CASNLYNEQFF.

V is TRBV2 and J is TRBJ2-7; perhaps TRBD2 as D (7 bases). This CDR3 is built from 13 residues. Deletions cut 10 bases from V and 1 base from J, with 14 bases between. Germline CDR1 SNHLY, CDR2 FYNNEI. CDR3 residues: CAIRGDISYEQYF. The CDR3 DNA reads TGTGCCATCCGGGGGGACATTTCCTACGAGCAGTACTTC.

The chain is built from TRBV10-3 and TRBJ1-2; D not resolved. V was cut by 4 bases and J by 4 bases, with 7 bases left in between. This CDR3 has 12 amino acids. Germline values: CDR1 ENHRY, CDR2 SYGVKD. The CDR3 DNA reads TGTGCCATCAGTGGCGACACCTATGGCTACACCTTC. It encodes CAISGDTYGYTF.

The chain carries TRBV30 and TRBJ1-1; possible D gene TRBD1, 5 bases. This CDR3 has 11 residues. The germline CDR1 and CDR2 sequences are GTSNPN and SVGIG (reference sequence). V lost 5 bases and J lost 6, with 10 bases in between. The DNA for the CDR3 is TGTGCCTGGGGGGGAAGGGCTGAAGCTTTCTTT. Its protein is CAWGGRAEAFF.

This clone was picked up one time. This chain connects TRBV5-1 to TRBJ2-2, with D possibly matching TRBD1 (6 bases). The CDR3 is 14 amino acids. Trimming took off 4 bases at V and 1 base at J, with 8 bases between the two ends. Germline CDR1 and CDR2: SGHRS and YFSETQ. CDR3 nucleotide sequence: TGCGCCAGCAGCAAGGGACAGAACACCGGGGAGCTGTTTTTT. Translated: CASSKGQNTGELFF.

The chain combines TRBV2 with TRBJ1-5, with 8 bases aligning to TRBD1. CDR3 length equals 14 residues. In germline, CDR1 is SNHLY, CDR2 FYNNEI. The trim removed 5 bases at V and 11 bases at J, leaving 11 bases unmatched. CDR3 in amino acids: CASSSGTGLWTQHF. The CDR3 DNA sequence: TGTGCCAGCAGTTCCGGGACAGGCCTTTGGACCCAGCATTTT. The full variable domain, rest sourced from reference TRBV2 and TRBJ1-5, is EPEVTQTPSHQVTQMGQEVILRCVPISNHLYFYWYRQILGQKVEFLVSFYNNEISEKSEIFDDQFSVERPDGSNFTLKIRSTKLEDSAMYFCASSSGTGLWTQHFGDGTRLSIL.

This clone was seen once. The V call is TRBV30, the J call TRBJ2-5; weak D call: TRBD1 (6 bases). The CDR3 has 11 residues. Germline V gene sequence: CDR1 GTSNPN, CDR2 SVGIG (reference sequence). V was pared by 5 bases and J by 2 bases, with 6 bases between. The CDR3 protein is CAWGQQETQYF. The CDR3 DNA sequence: TGTGCCTGGGGACAGCAAGAGACCCAGTACTTC.

The rearrangement joins TRBV5-6 to TRBJ2-4, with D possibly matching TRBD2 (6 bases). Deletions cut 5 bases from V and 2 bases from J, with 11 bases between. CDR1 is SGHDT and CDR2 is YYEEEE in the germline V gene. The CDR3 consists of 14 residues. The CDR3 here is CASRVGGPKNIQYF. CDR3 bases: TGTGCCAGCAGAGTTGGAGGGCCCAAAAACATTCAGTACTTC.

The V call is TRBV9, the J call TRBJ1-2; no clear D gene. This CDR3 spans 15 amino acids. The V gene lost 0 bases and the J gene lost 5 bases, with 14 bases spanning the gap. Germline V CDR1 and CDR2: SGDLS, YYNGEE. The CDR3 spells CASSVAKTRNYGYTF. DNA for the CDR3: TGTGCCAGCAGCGTAGCCAAGACAAGGAATTATGGCTACACCTTC.

This clone turned up a few times. The gene calls are TRBV29-1 and TRBJ1-1; 10 nucleotides align to TRBD1. This CDR3 is built from 13 residues. Germline CDR1 SQVTM, CDR2 ANQGSEA. Trimming removed 4 bases from V and 5 bases from J; junction bases left unmatched: 4. In DNA form, the CDR3 reads TGCAGCGTTGGGGGGACAGGGGAAACTGAAGCTTTCTTT. This translates into CSVGGTGETEAFF.

The V gene is TRBV29-1, the J gene TRBJ1-1; D gene uncertain. This CDR3 spans 16 amino acids. Germline loops: CDR1 SQVTM, CDR2 ANQGSEA. Between the trimmed V and J ends, which lost 3 bases and 3 bases, there was a span of 20 bases. Written as DNA, the CDR3 is TGCAGCGTTGACAATCCCCCGGGAACGGGGTACACTGAAGCTTTCTTT. It translates to CSVDNPPGTGYTEAFF.

This clone was observed a handful of times. The rearrangement joins TRBV13 to TRBJ2-1; D is possibly TRBD2 (5 bases). The CDR3 has 17 residues. Trimming left V 5 bases short and J 3 bases short, with 20 bases between. Germline V lookup: CDR1 PRHDT, CDR2 FYEKMQ (reference sequence). Written as DNA, the CDR3 is TGTGCCAGCAGCGGGCGGACTGAGACCCATGGCTACAATGAGCAGTTCTTC. This translates into CASSGRTETHGYNEQFF. The variable domain in full, with the rest retrieved from reference TRBV13 and TRBJ2-1, is AAGVIQSPRHLIKEKRETATLKCYPIPRHDTVYWYQQGPGQDPQFLISFYEKMQSDKGSIPDRFSAQQFSDYHSELNMSSLELGDSALYFCASSGRTETHGYNEQFFGPGTRLTVL.

V gene TRBV28 combines with J gene TRBJ1-5; TRBD1 is a possible D gene (6 bases). Per the germline V gene, CDR1 is MDHEN and CDR2 is SYDVKM. The CDR3 covers 15 residues. Trimming took off 7 bases at V and 3 bases at J, with 16 bases between the two ends. The CDR3 DNA follows: TGTGCCAGCACCTTGGGACATCACCTCAATCAGCCCCAGCATTTT. It yields the protein CASTLGHHLNQPQHF.

The chain carries TRBV29-1 and TRBJ2-1; 9 bases line up with TRBD2. The CDR3 loop spans 13 amino acids. Germline CDR1 and CDR2: SQVTM and ANQGSEA. V dropped 6 bases and J dropped 4; count of bases not matched to a gene: 4. The CDR3 spells CSVAGGHYNEQFF. The DNA for the CDR3 is TGCAGCGTGGCGGGGGGGCATTACAATGAGCAGTTCTTC.

The chain uses TRBV18 and TRBJ1-4; D unclear. This CDR3 has 15 residues. The germline V gene encodes CDR1 KGHSH and CDR2 LQKENI. The germline V and J ends were trimmed by 0 bases and 0 bases, with 5 bases remaining between them. CDR3 region: CASSPPAATNEKLFF. CDR3 nucleotide sequence: TGTGCCAGCTCACCACCGGCTGCAACTAATGAAAAACTGTTTTTT. The variable domain in full, completed from reference TRBV18 and TRBJ1-4, reads NAGVMQNPRHLVRRRGQEARLRCSPMKGHSHVYWYRQLPEEGLKFMVYLQKENIIDESGMPKERFSAEFPKEGPSILRIQQVVRGDSAAYFCASSPPAATNEKLFFGSGTQLSVL.